These T cell receptor beta chains were read from a single sample in a study of vaccination and CD4 T cells after COVID-19. The antigens for these receptors are not known. TCRdb processed the PCR reads anew with MiXCR; each CDR3 protein has one entry. The data show over 12,000 distinct CDR3 sequences, around 55% seen once. The source material was CD4+ T cells from blood, cultured in vitro. The receptors were gathered from a human donor who had recovered from COVID-19. Both conserved end residues are part of each CDR3. D genes are given only for firm matches. Not all rows give a size; the values are once, few, many and, for expanded clones, a class.

>TRBV20-1|NA|TRBJ1-6|few
TGCAGTGCTAGGCCATTGGGGCAGAATTCACCCCTCCACTTT
CSARPLGQNSPLHF
>TRBV20-1|NA|TRBJ1-5|few
TGCAGTGCTAGAGATACCGTCGGGGGGAATCAGCCCCAGCATTTT
CSARDTVGGNQPQHF
>TRBV25-1|TRBD1|TRBJ1-5|NA
TGTGCCAGCAGTGTAATCCGGGACAGGGTATTTTCATGGAATCAGCCCCAGCATTTT
CASSVIRDRVFSWNQPQHF
>TRBV28|TRBD2|TRBJ2-3|NA
TGTGCCAGCAGTCCCGCTAGCGGGTTCACAGATACGCAGTATTTT
CASSPASGFTDTQYF
>TRBV12-3/TRBV12-4|TRBD1|TRBJ1-1|once
TGTGCCAGCAGTTCCCGGGACAGGGTGGGCACTGAAGCTTTCTTT
CASSSRDRVGTEAFF
>TRBV7-9|TRBD1|TRBJ1-4|NA
TGTGCCAGCAGCTTAGGGGACAGTGAAAAACTGTTTTTT
CASSLGDSEKLFF
>TRBV4-1|NA|TRBJ2-5|NA
TGCGCCAGCAGCCAAGAGGGGTTTGCTCAAGAGACCCAGTACTTC
CASSQEGFAQETQYF
>TRBV6-4|NA|TRBJ2-3|NA
TGTGCCAGCAGTGACGGGTACACAGATACGCAGTATTTT
CASSDGYTDTQYF
>TRBV2|NA|TRBJ2-5|NA
TGTGCCAGCAGTCCACGGTGGGGCCACACAGGGAAGGAGACCCAGTACTTC
CASSPRWGHTGKETQYF
>TRBV30|NA|TRBJ2-7|NA
TGTGCCTGGTCCCCGGGACAACCCTACGAGCAGTACTTC
CAWSPGQPYEQYF
>TRBV11-1|NA|TRBJ2-2|NA
TGTGCCACCGCGGGATCGAACACCGGGGAGCTGTTTTTT
CATAGSNTGELFF
>TRBV2|TRBD1|TRBJ1-2|few
TGTGCCAGCAGTGAGGACAGGGTTGGCTACACCTTC
CASSEDRVGYTF
>TRBV6-2/TRBV6-3|NA|TRBJ1-6|few
TGTGCCAGCAGCCCTAATAAGTCTTGGGGTTCACCCCTCCACTTT
CASSPNKSWGSPLHF
>TRBV7-9|NA|TRBJ2-5|few
TGTGCCAGCAGCCTCCAACAGGGAGAAGAGACCCAGTACTTC
CASSLQQGEETQYF
>TRBV10-3|NA|TRBJ2-7|NA
TGTGCCATCAAGCAAAGGACCGAGCAGTACTTC
CAIKQRTEQYF
>TRBV6-1|NA|TRBJ1-2|NA
TGTGCCAGTTCGAGGACAGTTCCATATGGCTACACCTTC
CASSRTVPYGYTF
>TRBV6-1|TRBD1|TRBJ2-7|NA
TGTGCCAGCAGTCGCGCCGGGACAGGGACCCCGGGGGAGCAGTACTTC
CASSRAGTGTPGEQYF
>TRBV6-1|TRBD1|TRBJ1-1|NA
TGTGCCAGCTGGGACAGGGGTGAGAACACTGAAGCTTTCTTT
CASWDRGENTEAFF
>TRBV6-1|TRBD2|TRBJ2-7|NA
TGTGCCAGCAGACAGGGGGGACTAGCGGGAGATACCTACGAGCAGTACTTC
CASRQGGLAGDTYEQYF
>TRBV19|TRBD1|TRBJ2-5|NA
TGTGCCAGTAAGGACAGACAGGGAGAGACCCAGTACTTC
CASKDRQGETQYF
>TRBV6-5|NA|TRBJ2-7|NA
TGTGCCAGCAGTTTTGGGCGGGGATACTCCTACGAGCAGTACTTC
CASSFGRGYSYEQYF
>TRBV5-1|NA|TRBJ2-2|few
TGCGCCAGCAGGGCAAGGATGAACACCGGGGAGCTGTTTTTT
CASRARMNTGELFF
>TRBV30|TRBD2|TRBJ2-4|NA
TGTGCCTGGAGTGTACAGGAGGGAGGGGACATTCAGTACTTC
CAWSVQEGGDIQYF
>TRBV2|NA|TRBJ2-7|NA
TGTGCCAGCAACAGGGATCCTTCGGGCGAGCAGTACTTC
CASNRDPSGEQYF
>TRBV7-3|TRBD1|TRBJ1-6|few
TGTGCCAGCAGCTTGGACAGGGAGAATTCACCCCTCCACTTT
CASSLDRENSPLHF
>TRBV11-3|NA|TRBJ2-3|NA
TGTGCCAGCAGCTTACAGGGCACAGATACGCAGTATTTT
CASSLQGTDTQYF
>TRBV7-9|NA|TRBJ1-2|few
TGTGCCAGCAGCTTAGACGGATCCCGAAACTATGGCTACACCTTC
CASSLDGSRNYGYTF
>TRBV10-3|NA|TRBJ2-4|NA
TGTGCCATCAGTGAGCGTCTGACAGAAATAGCCAAAAACATTCAGTACTTC
CAISERLTEIAKNIQYF
>TRBV28|NA|TRBJ1-1|few
TGTGCCAGCAGGTTGCAGGAGTGGGCTGAAGCTTTCTTT
CASRLQEWAEAFF
>TRBV20-1|TRBD1|TRBJ2-7|NA
TGCAGTGCTAGTAGGGACAGCCACCTAACCTCGGGCGAGCAGTACTTC
CSASRDSHLTSGEQYF
>TRBV5-8|NA|TRBJ1-5|NA
TGTGCCAGCAGTTACTACAATCAGCCCCAGCATTTT
CASSYYNQPQHF
>TRBV7-2|NA|TRBJ2-7|NA
TGTGCCAGCAGCTCCCGCTACGAGCAGTACTTC
CASSSRYEQYF
>TRBV6-2/TRBV6-3|NA|TRBJ2-7|NA
TGTGCCAGCACCCAAGCCGGGGCCGTCTACGAGCAGTACTTC
CASTQAGAVYEQYF
>TRBV20-1|TRBD1|TRBJ1-4|NA
TGCAGTGCTCCCCGGACAGGAGAAAATGAAAAACTGTTTTTT
CSAPRTGENEKLFF
>TRBV19|NA|TRBJ1-2|few
TGTGCCAGTGAGACACAGGGAGTATATGGCTACACCTTC
CASETQGVYGYTF
>TRBV7-2|TRBD2|TRBJ2-4|NA
TGTGCCAGCAGCTTACTGAGCGGGAGACCTAAAAACATTCAGTACTTC
CASSLLSGRPKNIQYF
>TRBV6-2/TRBV6-3|TRBD1|TRBJ2-3|large
TGTGCCAGCAGTTATCGACAGGGTCGCACAGATACGCAGTATTTT
CASSYRQGRTDTQYF
>TRBV10-3|NA|TRBJ1-1|NA
TGTGCCATCACCAACAAGGACGGGACTGAAGCTTTCTTT
CAITNKDGTEAFF
>TRBV21-1|NA|TRBJ1-2|few
TGTGCCAGCAGCCCACAGGGAGGGACGGACTATGGCTACACCTTC
CASSPQGGTDYGYTF
>TRBV6-4|TRBD2|TRBJ2-7|NA
TGTGCCAGCAGCGACCGGGCGGGAGGGCCGTTATACGAGCAGTACTTC
CASSDRAGGPLYEQYF
>TRBV6-5|NA|TRBJ2-7|NA
TGTGCCAGCAGTTCCCCGTACCAAGGTCCCTACGAGCAGTACTTC
CASSSPYQGPYEQYF
>TRBV4-1|NA|TRBJ1-5|NA
TGCGCCAGCAGCCAAGCCCCCCCACAGGGCGCCAATCAGCCCCAGCATTTT
CASSQAPPQGANQPQHF
>TRBV2|NA|TRBJ2-2|NA
TGTGCCAGCAGAGTACAGGTAACCGGGGAGCTGTTTTTT
CASRVQVTGELFF
>TRBV6-1|NA|TRBJ2-7|few
TGTGCCAGCAGTGGGGGGTGGCAGGGGAACTACGAGCAGTACTTC
CASSGGWQGNYEQYF
>TRBV15|TRBD1|TRBJ1-1|NA
TGTGCCACCAGCAGAGAAACAGGGGCCCTGAACACTGAAGCTTTCTTT
CATSRETGALNTEAFF
>TRBV19|TRBD2|TRBJ2-3|NA
TGTGCCAGTAGTTTTAGCGGGAGTTACGCAGATACGCAGTATTTT
CASSFSGSYADTQYF
>TRBV24-1|NA|TRBJ2-7|NA
TGTGCCACCAGTGATTTGGGACAGACTAGATCCTACGAGCAGTACTTC
CATSDLGQTRSYEQYF
>TRBV11-3|NA|TRBJ1-1|NA
TGTGCCAGCAGCTTCGCCGTAAACACTGAAGCTTTCTTT
CASSFAVNTEAFF
>TRBV7-9|TRBD1|TRBJ1-4|NA
TGTGCCAGCAGCCCCAGGACAGGCAGTAATGAAAAACTGTTTTTT
CASSPRTGSNEKLFF